The 12 T cell receptor beta chains presented below share a single source sample, sequenced in a study of T cell changes during pregnancy in multiple sclerosis. Repertoires were generated with immunoSEQ multiplex PCR, while TCRdb's copy carries only in-frame clones and drops some. Here the sample spans approximately 40,000 clones, about 87% being singletons. Sequenced here: CD4+ T cells from peripheral blood mononuclear cells, sampled in the second trimester of pregnancy. The origin of the receptors is a female donor with multiple sclerosis, enrolled in a pregnancy study.

The genes are TRBV5-6 and TRBJ2-5; the match to TRBD1 covers 9 bases. Trimming removed 0 bases from V and 5 bases from J; junction bases left unmatched: 8. This CDR3 contains 16 residues. Germline CDR1 SGHDT, CDR2 YYEEEE. This CDR3 is CASSLGSGQGTETQYF. CDR3 DNA sequence: TGTGCCAGCAGCTTGGGTTCAGGACAGGGGACCGAGACCCAGTACTTC.

The chain has TRBV4-1 and TRBJ2-6; tentative D call: TRBD1 (5 bases). Germline-derived CDR1 and CDR2 are MGHRA and YSYEKL. Trimming shortened V by 0 bases and J by 0 bases, and 9 bases separated the two germline ends. The CDR3 runs to 17 residues. The DNA of the CDR3 is TGCGCCAGCAGCCAAGATCAGGGCAGCTCTGGGGCCAACGTCCTGACTTTC. Amino acids: CASSQDQGSSGANVLTF.

V usage is TRBV7-8 and J usage is TRBJ2-7, with TRBD2 matching over 8 bases. CDR1 is SGHVS, CDR2 FQNEAQ, per germline. This CDR3 region has 15 residues. The junction had 8 bases not matched to a gene; V was cut back by 3 bases and J by 4 bases. The CDR3 nucleotides are TGTGCCAGCAGCTTCTTGCCGGGACTAGGGTACGAGCAGTACTTC. Protein: CASSFLPGLGYEQYF. Combining the CDR3 with reference TRBV7-8 and TRBJ2-7 gives the whole variable domain GAGVSQSPRYKVAKRGQDVALRCDPISGHVSLFWYQQALGQGPEFLTYFQNEAQLDKSGLPSDRFFAERPEGSVSTLKIQRTQQEDSAVYLCASSFLPGLGYEQYFGPGTRLTVT.

J is TRBJ2-1 and V is TRBV6-1; weak D call: TRBD2 (6 bases). Trimming removed 3 bases from V and 10 bases from J, with 13 bases in between. Looked up from germline, CDR1 is MNHNS and CDR2 is SASEGT. The CDR3 loop spans 13 amino acids. The CDR3 protein is CASSDLTRREQFF. CDR3 sequence (DNA): TGTGCCAGCAGTGACCTGACTAGACGCGAGCAGTTCTTC.

This sequence joins TRBV7-8 and TRBJ2-3; 8 bases map to TRBD2. The CDR3 is 15 residues long. From germline, CDR1 is SGHVS and CDR2 FQNEAQ. The V segment lost 4 bases and the J segment 8 bases; nucleotides outside the gene matches: 11. The CDR3 sequence is CASSSGTSSQSTQYF. The CDR3 region has the DNA TGTGCCAGCAGCTCCGGGACTAGTTCACAGAGTACGCAGTATTTT. The full variable domain, its missing parts supplied by reference TRBV7-8 and TRBJ2-3, is GAGVSQSPRYKVAKRGQDVALRCDPISGHVSLFWYQQALGQGPEFLTYFQNEAQLDKSGLPSDRFFAERPEGSVSTLKIQRTQQEDSAVYLCASSSGTSSQSTQYFGPGTRLTVL.

The chain joins TRBV19 to TRBJ2-6; 12 positions agree with TRBD1. Trimming took 4 bases from V and 3 from J; bases not matched to a gene: 4. Germline V gene sequence: CDR1 LNHDA, CDR2 SQIVND (reference sequence). The CDR3 runs 17 residues. The chain's CDR3 is CASSTGTGGFGANVLTF. Here the CDR3 DNA reads TGTGCCAGTAGTACCGGGACAGGGGGCTTTGGGGCCAACGTCCTGACTTTC.

This chain joins TRBV28 and TRBJ2-2, with TRBD2 as a possible D gene (6 bases). Per germline, CDR1 MDHEN and CDR2 SYDVKM. The V end lost 5 bases, the J end lost 5 bases, and 24 bases lay between the germline ends. The CDR3 is made up of 18 amino acids. CDR3 DNA: TGTGCCAGCAGTCCCAGCGGAGTGGGAATGGCGGGGACCGGGGAGCTGTTTTTT. Its translation: CASSPSGVGMAGTGELFF.

This chain links TRBV29-1 with TRBJ2-7; TRBD1 agrees at 10 bases. This CDR3 has 13 residues. Germline V gene sequence: CDR1 SQVTM, CDR2 ANQGSEA. The junction had 5 bases not matched to a gene; V was cut back by 3 bases and J by 6 bases. CDR3 DNA sequence: TGCAGCGTTGAGGGACAGGGGCGGTCCGAGCAGTACTTC. Its protein is CSVEGQGRSEQYF.

J is TRBJ2-3 and V is TRBV2; 7 bases map to TRBD2. The CDR3 extends over 15 amino acids. CDR1 is SNHLY and CDR2 is FYNNEI in the germline V gene. The trim removed 6 bases at V and 6 bases at J, leaving 12 bases unmatched. The CDR3 loop reads CASRDTSAPSDTQYF. The CDR3 DNA reads TGTGCCAGCAGAGATACTAGCGCCCCGTCTGATACGCAGTATTTT.

This sequence joins TRBV7-6 and TRBJ2-7; TRBD2 matches at 8 bases. This CDR3 spans 14 amino acids. The ends lost 5 bases at V and 5 bases at J; junction bases unmatched: 8. Germline V gives CDR1 SGHVS, CDR2 FNYEAQ. The CDR3 sequence is CASSPSGLVDEQYF. The CDR3 DNA sequence: TGTGCCAGCAGCCCCTCGGGACTAGTCGACGAGCAGTACTTC.

This clone was observed a single time. V usage is TRBV11-3 and J usage is TRBJ2-2; 7 bases match TRBD2. V shed 6 bases and J 5 bases; nucleotides not matched to a gene: 3. This CDR3 is 13 amino acids long. In germline, CDR1 is SGHNT, CDR2 YENEEA. The CDR3 sequence is CASRSSGTGELFF. CDR3 nucleotides: TGTGCCAGCAGATCTAGCGGAACCGGGGAGCTGTTTTTT.

This rearrangement joins TRBV2 to TRBJ2-3; 10 positions match TRBD2. The junction had 10 bases not matched to a gene; V was cut back by 6 bases and J by 7 bases. Germline V gene lookup returns CDR1 SNHLY and CDR2 FYNNEI. This CDR3 comprises 15 residues. The CDR3 region is CASRARAGGANTQYF. CDR3 DNA sequence: TGTGCCAGCAGGGCGAGAGCGGGAGGGGCAAATACGCAGTATTTT.